These 27 T cell receptor beta chains were sequenced from one sample in a study of beta chain features in type 1 diabetes. Of the isolated RNA, all was reverse transcribed, and so the sequenced material was expressed TCRB transcripts. The repertoire was sequenced with immunoSEQ multiplex PCR; TCRdb's copy has only in-frame clones and lacks some. The sample yields roughly 240,000 clones, over 65% seen once. The sequencing sample was made of naive CD4+ T cells from blood. The receptors here all came from a man aged 25-45 years in good health.

The genes are TRBV6-5 and TRBJ2-5; no reliable D call. CDR1 is MNHEY and CDR2 is SVGAGI in the germline V gene. The CDR3 spans 14 residues. Trimming shortened V by 3 bases and J by 1 base, and 9 bases separated the two germline ends. The CDR3, as DNA: TGTGCCAGCAGTTATCGGACGGTCCAAGAGACCCAGTACTTC. Amino acid sequence: CASSYRTVQETQYF.

The V and J genes are TRBV30 and TRBJ2-3; D is possibly TRBD1 or TRBD2 (5 bases each). The V gene's germline CDR1 is GTSNPN and CDR2 SVGIG (reference sequence). Trimming pared 0 bases from V and 3 bases from J, leaving 7 bases between. The CDR3 runs 13 residues. CDR3 nucleotides: TGTGCCTGGAGTGTCTGGGGGACAGATACGCAGTATTTT. Its protein is CAWSVWGTDTQYF.

The chain carries TRBV29-1 and TRBJ2-2; D unresolved. Germline values: CDR1 SQVTM, CDR2 ANQGSEA. Trimming shortened V by 7 bases and J by 6 bases, and 6 bases separated the two germline ends. This CDR3 is built from 10 residues. The CDR3 loop reads CSARPGELFF. Written as DNA, the CDR3 is TGCAGCGCTCGACCCGGGGAGCTGTTTTTT.

This sequence joins TRBV4-1 and TRBJ2-2, with 8 bases lining up with TRBD2. CDR3 length equals 17 residues. The V gene end was trimmed by 1 base and the J gene end by 6 bases; junction bases not matched to a gene: 10. Germline V lookup: CDR1 MGHRA, CDR2 YSYEKL. This CDR3 reads CASSQVGGRPVAGELFF. The CDR3 DNA follows: TGCGCCAGCAGCCAAGTAGGCGGGAGGCCGGTGGCCGGGGAGCTGTTTTTT.

The rearrangement links TRBV25-1 to TRBJ1-1; D is unclear. The ends were cut back, 4 bases at V and 1 base at J, with 4 bases in the middle. CDR1 is MGHDK, CDR2 SYGVNS, per germline. CDR3 length equals 12 residues. CDR3 coding DNA: TGTGCCAGCAGTGCTGGGAACACTGAAGCTTTCTTT. It yields the protein CASSAGNTEAFF.

J is TRBJ1-1 and V is TRBV30, with a possible D match to TRBD1 (5 bases). V gave up 5 bases and J gave up 2 bases, with 12 bases separating them. This CDR3 has 13 amino acids. CDR1 is GTSNPN and CDR2 is SVGIG in the germline V gene (reference sequence). CDR3 sequence (DNA): TGTGCCTGGGGGGCGACAGCTAACACTGAAGCTTTCTTT. Translation gives CAWGATANTEAFF.

The chain carries TRBV5-1 and TRBJ2-2; D is undetermined. This CDR3 spans 13 amino acids. Germline CDR1 and CDR2: SGHRS and YFSETQ. The V end was cut by 4 bases, the J end by 5 bases, with 9 bases between. DNA of the CDR3: TGCGCCAGCAGCGGGATCGGGACCGGGGAGCTGTTTTTT. Its protein is CASSGIGTGELFF.

V and J are TRBV30 and TRBJ2-7, with D unclear. CDR3 length: 12 residues. Per germline, CDR1 GTSNPN and CDR2 SVGIG (reference sequence). Between the trimmed V and J ends, which lost 5 bases and 0 bases, there was a span of 8 bases. The CDR3 protein is CAWGGSSYEQYF. CDR3 coding DNA: TGTGCCTGGGGTGGCTCCTCCTACGAGCAGTACTTC.

The chain couples TRBV29-1 to TRBJ1-2; a weak D match, TRBD1 (6 bases). Trimming took off 3 bases at V and 8 bases at J, with 10 bases between the two ends. The length of the CDR3 is 11 residues. Germline V lookup: CDR1 SQVTM, CDR2 ANQGSEA. The CDR3: CSVEAGEGYTF. CDR3 DNA: TGCAGCGTTGAGGCAGGGGAAGGCTACACCTTC.

The rearrangement uses TRBV5-1 and TRBJ2-1; 9 positions agree with TRBD1. V shed 4 bases, J shed 5 bases, and the junction held 4 bases outside the gene matches. The length of the CDR3 is 14 residues. In germline, CDR1 is SGHRS, CDR2 YFSETQ. This CDR3 reads CASSGGQGHNEQFF. In nucleotides, the CDR3 is TGCGCCAGCAGCGGGGGACAGGGCCACAATGAGCAGTTCTTC.

The genes are TRBV7-8 and TRBJ2-7; D possibly corresponds to TRBD2 (5 bases). The CDR3 runs to 12 residues. The V end was cut by 5 bases, the J end by 3 bases, with 8 bases between. Germline loops: CDR1 SGHVS, CDR2 FQNEAQ. Written as DNA, the CDR3 is TGTGCCAGCAGCGCACGGGACTACGAGCAGTACTTC. It specifies CASSARDYEQYF.

The genes are TRBV25-1 and TRBJ2-7; D perhaps matches TRBD2 (5 bases). With 4 bases removed from V and 0 bases from J, the gap between germline ends came to 10 bases. This CDR3 contains 14 residues. Germline V lookup: CDR1 MGHDK, CDR2 SYGVNS. For the CDR3, the DNA is TGTGCCAGCAGTGCCTCAGGACTCTCCTACGAGCAGTACTTC. Its translation: CASSASGLSYEQYF.

In its sample, this clone was seen a few times. The chain recombines TRBV30 with TRBJ2-3; 7 positions agree with TRBD1. The V segment lost 3 bases and the J segment 4 bases; nucleotides outside the gene matches: 7. CDR3 size: 14 residues. From germline, CDR1 is GTSNPN and CDR2 SVGIG (reference sequence). The CDR3 spells CAWRQGGRADTQYF. For the CDR3, the DNA is TGTGCCTGGAGACAAGGGGGCCGTGCAGATACGCAGTATTTT.

The rearrangement links TRBV6-5 to TRBJ1-5; D is unresolved. CDR1 and CDR2 from the germline V gene are MNHEY and SVGAGI. The CDR3 length is 13 residues. The ends were cut back, 6 bases at V and 0 bases at J, with 6 bases in the middle. The CDR3 DNA is TGTGCCAGCAGGAGGAGTAGCAATCAGCCCCAGCATTTT. Amino acids: CASRRSSNQPQHF.

The chain couples TRBV11-2 to TRBJ2-1; 10 bases align to TRBD2. Trimming took 6 bases from V and 3 from J; bases not matched to a gene: 5. The germline V gene encodes CDR1 SGHAT and CDR2 FQNNGV. The CDR3 extends over 15 amino acids. This chain's CDR3 is CASSSTSGDYNEQFF. The CDR3 nucleotides are TGTGCCAGCAGTTCCACTAGCGGGGACTACAATGAGCAGTTCTTC.

This clone showed up just once. This chain connects TRBV6-5 to TRBJ1-2; D unclear. This CDR3 comprises 13 residues. Trimming removed 9 bases from V and 3 bases from J, with 14 bases in between. CDR1 and CDR2 (germline): MNHEY, SVGAGI. Here the CDR3 DNA reads TGTGCCAGTGGACGGAAGCCTCACTATGGCTACACCTTC. Encoded protein: CASGRKPHYGYTF.

This chain joins TRBV29-1 and TRBJ2-5, with 11 bases lining up with TRBD1. Germline V lookup: CDR1 SQVTM, CDR2 ANQGSEA. The CDR3 is made up of 13 amino acids. Trimming removed 6 bases from V and 4 bases from J; junction bases left unmatched: 4. The CDR3 nucleotides are TGCAGCGTCGGGGACAGGGGGGCAGAGACCCAGTACTTC. Translating gives CSVGDRGAETQYF. The entire variable domain, with the rest obtained from reference TRBV29-1 and TRBJ2-5, is as follows: SAVISQKPSRDICQRGTSLTIQCQVDSQVTMMFWYRQQPGQSLTLIATANQGSEATYESGFVIDKFPISRPNLTFSTLTVSNMSPEDSSIYLCSVGDRGAETQYFGPGTRLLVL.

In this sample, this clone turned up once. The chain combines TRBV7-2 with TRBJ2-2; 7 bases are a match to TRBD1. The CDR3 length is 13 residues. The junction had 7 bases not matched to a gene; V was cut back by 5 bases and J by 10 bases. CDR1 and CDR2 from the germline V gene are SGHTA and FQGNSA. In nucleotides, the CDR3 is TGTGCCAGCAGCCTAGGGGGCTTTGCGGAGCTGTTTTTT. Its protein is CASSLGGFAELFF.

This sequence joins TRBV28 and TRBJ2-5, with D tentatively TRBD1 (6 bases). The CDR3 extends over 14 amino acids. Germline V gene lookup returns CDR1 MDHEN and CDR2 SYDVKM. The V gene lost 6 bases and the J gene lost 5 bases, with 16 bases spanning the gap. The DNA for the CDR3 is TGTGCCAGCAGGCCACCTACAGGGTTTGAGACCCAGTACTTC. This sequence encodes CASRPPTGFETQYF.

The chain carries TRBV25-1 and TRBJ1-4; D might be TRBD1 (6 bases). Germline V gene sequence: CDR1 MGHDK, CDR2 SYGVNS. V lost 7 bases and J lost 8, with 20 bases in between. The CDR3 sequence is 15 residues long. CDR3 sequence: CASTNMGHRGEKLFF. CDR3 sequence (DNA): TGTGCCAGCACCAACATGGGACATAGAGGAGAAAAACTGTTTTTT.

The chain carries TRBV30 and TRBJ1-2; possibly TRBD1 for D (6 bases). Germline V gene data show CDR1 as GTSNPN and CDR2 as SVGIG (reference sequence). The CDR3 contains 13 residues. Trimming took 1 base from V and 4 from J, leaving 10 bases between them. The CDR3 region has the DNA TGTGCCTGGAGTGGAGACAGGACCTATGGCTACACCTTC. Protein product: CAWSGDRTYGYTF.

The chain couples TRBV18 to TRBJ2-3, with D maybe TRBD1 (6 bases). The CDR3 has 18 amino acids. With 2 bases removed from V and 0 bases from J, the gap between germline ends came to 18 bases. Germline lookup yields CDR1 KGHSH and CDR2 LQKENI. The CDR3 nucleotides read TGTGCCAGCTCACCAAGGTTCCAGGGGCAACCTAGCACAGATACGCAGTATTTT. Its translation: CASSPRFQGQPSTDTQYF.

V is TRBV30 and J is TRBJ1-1; no reliable D call. Between the trimmed V and J ends, which lost 2 bases and 5 bases, there was a span of 9 bases. Germline assignment: CDR1 GTSNPN and CDR2 SVGIG (reference sequence). The CDR3 spans 12 residues. CDR3 in amino acids: CAWSSGGTEAFF. The CDR3 nucleotides read TGTGCCTGGAGTAGCGGTGGAACTGAAGCTTTCTTT.

J is TRBJ2-3 and V is TRBV29-1; D uncertain. The V and J ends lost 3 bases and 8 bases respectively, with 18 bases between them. Germline CDR1 is SQVTM and CDR2 is ANQGSEA. This CDR3 has 14 residues. The CDR3 reads CSVELGSQRVTQYF. The CDR3 nucleotides are TGCAGCGTTGAGTTGGGGTCACAACGGGTTACGCAGTATTTT.

The V and J genes are TRBV15 and TRBJ2-3, with a tentative D call TRBD1 (6 bases). Trimming stripped 1 base from V and 1 base from J, with 9 bases between. CDR1 LNHNV and CDR2 YYDKDF come from the germline V gene (reference sequence). There are 15 residues in the CDR3. Here the CDR3 reads CATSRASGGTDTQYF. The CDR3 DNA is TGTGCCACCAGCAGAGCTTCAGGGGGCACAGATACGCAGTATTTT.

J is TRBJ2-2 and V is TRBV2, with a possible D match to TRBD2 (6 bases). CDR1 is SNHLY and CDR2 is FYNNEI in the germline V gene. V lost 6 bases and J lost 5, with 13 bases in between. The CDR3 sequence is 14 residues long. This chain's CDR3 is CASRKVAETGELFF. CDR3 sequence (DNA): TGTGCCAGCAGGAAGGTAGCGGAAACCGGGGAGCTGTTTTTT.

In this sample, this clone turned up a few times. The V call is TRBV7-2, the J call TRBJ2-5; D might be TRBD1 or TRBD2, each matching 5 bases. The CDR3 loop spans 15 amino acids. V was pared by 2 bases and J by 5 bases, with 15 bases between. The germline gives CDR1 SGHTA, CDR2 FQGNSA. The CDR3 DNA reads TGTGCCAGCAGCTTACGTCCGGGGCCCGAGGAGACCCAGTACTTC. It yields the protein CASSLRPGPEETQYF.